One sample yielded the 19 T cell receptor beta chains listed below, sequenced in a study of blood T cell repertoires in COVID-19. Here immunoSEQ multiplex PCR was the method, and the copy in TCRdb shows in-frame clones only, minus some. The table lists hundreds of thousands of clones, 80% to 90% of them singletons, with roughly 0.25% in the top ten. Input material: peripheral blood. All receptors derive from a woman aged 18-35 years with acute or convalescent COVID-19.

This rearrangement joins TRBV30 to TRBJ1-2; 7 bases align to TRBD1. V gave up 6 bases and J gave up 0 bases; unmatched junction bases: 7. The CDR3 runs 14 residues. Looked up from germline, CDR1 is GTSNPN and CDR2 is SVGIG (reference sequence). This chain's CDR3 is CACPNRGSNYGYTF. The DNA of the CDR3 is TGTGCCTGCCCCAACAGGGGATCTAACTATGGCTACACCTTC.

This clone was picked up one time. The V gene is TRBV6-5, the J gene TRBJ2-1, with a possible D match to TRBD2 (6 bases). Germline V gene sequence: CDR1 MNHEY, CDR2 SVGAGI. This CDR3 contains 14 residues. Deletions cut 0 bases from V and 9 bases from J, with 12 bases between. CDR3 in DNA: TGTGCCAGCAGTTACTCGAGTGGGCGGGGTGAGCAGTTCTTC. Translated: CASSYSSGRGEQFF.

This clone was observed a single time. CDR3 loop: CASVRSGMGGYTF. In DNA form, the CDR3 reads TGTGCCAGCGTCCGGTCCGGGATGGGCGGCTACACCTTC. The chain uses TRBV6-5 and TRBJ1-2; D is ambiguous. V was trimmed by 8 bases and J by 8 bases, leaving 18 bases between them. The CDR3 is 13 residues long. Germline V gene data show CDR1 as MNHEY and CDR2 as SVGAGI.

The chain is built from TRBV12-5 and TRBJ1-3; unclear D gene. Trimming left V 4 bases short and J 4 bases short, with 11 bases between. CDR1 and CDR2 (germline): LGHNT, FRNRAP. This CDR3 spans 14 amino acids. The CDR3 DNA follows: TGTGCTAGTGGTTCCCCCTCGGGGGGAAACACCATATATTTT. Encoded protein: CASGSPSGGNTIYF.

V gene TRBV7-8 combines with J gene TRBJ2-7; TRBD1 agrees at 7 bases. CDR1 and CDR2 from the germline V gene are SGHVS and FQNEAQ. V dropped 7 bases and J dropped 7; count of bases not matched to a gene: 13. CDR3 length: 14 amino acids. The CDR3 here is CASTRDSTSREQYF. The CDR3 region has the DNA TGTGCCAGCACTAGGGACAGTACTTCGCGGGAGCAGTACTTC.

The chain recombines TRBV6-6 with TRBJ1-2; 10 bases map to TRBD1. Germline trimming cut 6 bases from V and 3 bases from J; bases unmatched to any gene: 4. Germline V gene sequence: CDR1 MNHNY, CDR2 SVGAGI (reference sequence). This CDR3 contains 14 residues. The CDR3: CASSRTGGYYGYTF. The CDR3 nucleotides are TGTGCCAGCAGCCGGACAGGGGGTTACTATGGCTACACCTTC.

This clone was seen more than once but under ten times. The V call is TRBV6-4, the J call TRBJ2-1; 9 nucleotides agree with TRBD2. The J segment lost 8 bases and the V segment lost 2 bases, leaving 10 bases of the junction unmatched. This CDR3 has 16 residues. CDR1 and CDR2 (germline): MRHNA, SNTAGT. The CDR3 reads CASSDHAGGPRDEQFF. The CDR3 DNA follows: TGTGCCAGCAGTGACCACGCGGGGGGGCCGAGGGATGAGCAGTTCTTC.

The chain uses TRBV6-5 and TRBJ2-1; TRBD2 aligns across 8 bases. The CDR3 extends over 15 amino acids. V shed 8 bases and J 1 base; nucleotides not matched to a gene: 7. The germline V gene has CDR1 MNHEY and CDR2 SVGAGI. CDR3 coding DNA: TGTGCCAGCGGGGTGAGCGGGGGATCCTACAATGAGCAGTTCTTC. It encodes CASGVSGGSYNEQFF.

This chain joins TRBV5-4 and TRBJ1-1; TRBD1 matches at 7 bases. V shed 3 bases, J shed 10 bases, and the junction held 9 bases outside the gene matches. This CDR3 region has 13 residues. Per the germline V gene, CDR1 is SGHNT and CDR2 is YYREEE (reference sequence). CDR3 DNA: TGTGCCAGCAGCTCGAATACAGGGGTGGCAGCTTTCTTT. It translates to CASSSNTGVAAFF.

This chain connects TRBV4-1 to TRBJ2-2; D not resolved. The CDR3 sequence is 14 residues long. The V gene lost 0 bases and the J gene lost 3 bases, with 5 bases spanning the gap. Germline CDR1 and CDR2: MGHRA and YSYEKL. The CDR3 loop reads CASSQDTYTGELFF. CDR3 nucleotide sequence: TGCGCCAGCAGCCAAGACACATACACCGGGGAGCTGTTTTTT.

V usage is TRBV19 and J usage is TRBJ2-3; TRBD2 aligns across 13 bases. The ends lost 8 bases at V and 10 bases at J; junction bases unmatched: 6. Per the germline V gene, CDR1 is LNHDA and CDR2 is SQIVND (reference sequence). This CDR3 has 13 amino acids. CDR3 nucleotides: TGTGCCAGTGGACTAGCGGGGGCCGGGGCGCAGTATTTT. Translating gives CASGLAGAGAQYF.

This chain uses TRBV5-8 with TRBJ1-2; TRBD1 is a possible D gene (5 bases). Germline V CDR1 and CDR2: SGHTS, YDEGEE. CDR3 length: 15 residues. Trimming took 2 bases from V and 5 from J, leaving 16 bases between them. The CDR3 DNA reads TGTGCCAGCAGCTTCGTTGGAAGGGGCGTTTATGGCTACACCTTC. It encodes CASSFVGRGVYGYTF.

V usage is TRBV5-6 and J usage is TRBJ2-1; tentatively, D is TRBD1 (5 bases). The CDR3 length is 13 residues. The germline V gene has CDR1 SGHDT and CDR2 YYEEEE. Trimming pared 5 bases from V and 5 bases from J, leaving 11 bases between. The CDR3, as DNA: TGTGCCAGCAGACTGACAGTCCACAATGAGCAGTTCTTC. It encodes CASRLTVHNEQFF. The full variable domain, rest sourced from reference TRBV5-6 and TRBJ2-1, is DAGVTQSPTHLIKTRGQQVTLRCSPKSGHDTVSWYQQALGQGPQFIFQYYEEEERQRGNFPDRFSGHQFPNYSSELNVNALLLGDSALYLCASRLTVHNEQFFGPGTRLTVL.

J is TRBJ1-2 and V is TRBV5-8, with D perhaps TRBD1 (5 bases). With 1 base removed from V and 6 bases from J, the gap between germline ends came to 19 bases. The length of the CDR3 is 16 residues. Germline lookup yields CDR1 SGHTS and CDR2 YDEGEE. This CDR3 reads CASSLFILVTGDGYTF. The DNA of the CDR3 is TGTGCCAGCAGCTTGTTCATACTGGTTACGGGGGATGGCTACACCTTC.

In the case of this clone: Relative to the germline gene, one junction end is altered; a read error may explain this. V and J are TRBV4-3 and TRBJ1-2; D is uncertain. The length of the CDR3 is 13 residues. Germline V lookup: CDR1 LGHNA, CDR2 YSLEER. CDR3 coding DNA: TGCGCCAGCAGCCAAGATCGGCGGCACCCAAGCTTCTTC. This translates into CASSQDRRHPSFF.

This chain links TRBV13 with TRBJ2-7; 8 bases are a match to TRBD1. This CDR3 has 18 residues. Trimming cost V 5 bases and J 5 bases; bases outside gene matches: 20. From germline, CDR1 is PRHDT and CDR2 FYEKMQ (reference sequence). This chain's CDR3 is CASSAAGTGGGRYNEQYF. The CDR3 DNA reads as TGTGCCAGCAGCGCAGCCGGGACAGGAGGAGGTCGCTACAACGAGCAGTACTTC.

V and J are TRBV9 and TRBJ2-6; TRBD2 might be the D (5 bases). This CDR3 region has 15 residues. Trimming shortened V by 0 bases and J by 4 bases, and 8 bases separated the two germline ends. The V gene's germline CDR1 is SGDLS and CDR2 YYNGEE. CDR3: CASSVGTSGANVLTF. CDR3 coding DNA: TGTGCCAGCAGCGTAGGGACTTCGGGGGCCAACGTCCTGACTTTC.

The rearrangement links TRBV28 to TRBJ2-3, with 8 positions matching TRBD1. CDR1 and CDR2 from the germline V gene are MDHEN and SYDVKM. J gave up 3 bases and V 4 bases, and 6 bases lay outside the gene matches. This CDR3 has 15 amino acids. Written as DNA, the CDR3 is TGTGCCAGCAGTTCGACAGGGGATCGAACAGATACGCAGTATTTT. This encodes CASSSTGDRTDTQYF.

This clone was recorded only once. The J gene is TRBJ2-6, the V gene TRBV6-4; TRBD2 might be the D (7 bases). The CDR3 runs to 17 residues. The germline gives CDR1 MRHNA, CDR2 SNTAGT. The V end lost 3 bases, the J end lost 0 bases, and 12 bases lay between the germline ends. The CDR3 nucleotides read TGTGCCAGCAGTGAGGGGGGGCACCTCTCTGGGGCCAACGTCCTGACTTTC. Protein: CASSEGGHLSGANVLTF.